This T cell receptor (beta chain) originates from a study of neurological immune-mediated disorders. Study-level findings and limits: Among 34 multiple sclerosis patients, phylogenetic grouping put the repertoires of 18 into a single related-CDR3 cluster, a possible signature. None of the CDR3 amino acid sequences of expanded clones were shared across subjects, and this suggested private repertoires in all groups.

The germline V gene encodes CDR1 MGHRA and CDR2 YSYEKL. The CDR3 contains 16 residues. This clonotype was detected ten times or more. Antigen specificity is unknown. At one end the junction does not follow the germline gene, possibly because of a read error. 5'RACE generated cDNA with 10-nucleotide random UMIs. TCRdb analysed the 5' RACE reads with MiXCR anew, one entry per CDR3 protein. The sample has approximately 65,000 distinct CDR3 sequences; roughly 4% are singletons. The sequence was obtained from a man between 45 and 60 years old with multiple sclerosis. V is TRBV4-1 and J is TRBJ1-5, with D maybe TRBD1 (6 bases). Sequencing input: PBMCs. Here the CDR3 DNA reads TGCGCCAGCAGCCAAGGTGCGGTCCGGGGGCCTCAGCCCCAGAATTTT. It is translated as CASSQGAVRGPQPQNF.